A single sample gave rise to the 27 T cell receptor beta chains below, sequenced in a study of Tregs in tolerant kidney transplant recipients. Produced via immunoSEQ multiplex PCR; TCRdb's table is partial and in-frame only. The sample records 200,000 to 300,000 clones, 65% to 85% being singletons. The sample taken for sequencing was CD4+ T cells from blood. These receptors all come from a human donor in good health.

The genes are TRBV7-6 and TRBJ2-7; 7 nucleotides line up with TRBD2. Germline CDR1 SGHVS, CDR2 FNYEAQ. V shed 0 bases, J shed 4 bases, and the junction held 9 bases outside the gene matches. The CDR3 covers 16 residues. CDR3 DNA sequence: TGTGCCAGCAGCTTAGCCCGACCAGGCGGGAGTTACGAGCAGTACTTC. Its protein is CASSLARPGGSYEQYF.

The genes are TRBV5-6 and TRBJ1-3; 7 positions agree with TRBD1. The germline CDR1 and CDR2 sequences are SGHDT and YYEEEE. CDR3 length equals 16 residues. With V trimmed by 5 bases and J by 0 bases, 8 bases remained unmatched. The CDR3 nucleotides read TGTGCCAGCAGAACCAGGGGGGGCCACTCTGGAAACACCATATATTTT. It codes for CASRTRGGHSGNTIYF.

The rearrangement joins TRBV5-1 to TRBJ1-5; 10 bases align to TRBD1. The trim removed 5 bases at V and 0 bases at J, leaving 5 bases unmatched. The germline V gene has CDR1 SGHRS and CDR2 YFSETQ. The CDR3 length is 16 residues. The DNA for the CDR3 is TGCGCCAGCAGGGAGGGGACAGGGGCTAGCAATCAGCCCCAGCATTTT. Its protein is CASREGTGASNQPQHF.

This chain joins TRBV7-2 and TRBJ2-3, with D perhaps matching TRBD1 or TRBD2 (5 bases each). V was cut by 1 base and J by 2 bases, with 16 bases left in between. This CDR3 spans 17 amino acids. CDR1 and CDR2 (germline): SGHTA, FQGNSA. The CDR3 region is CASSLVGASSLTDTQYF. DNA of the CDR3: TGTGCCAGCAGCTTAGTTGGGGCTAGCAGCCTCACAGATACGCAGTATTTT.

The table lists this clone with a count of one. Its ends do not fully match the called genes, so a read error is possible. The chain combines TRBV5-5 with TRBJ2-3; possible D gene TRBD2, 5 bases. Germline V CDR1 and CDR2: SGHKS, YYEKEE (reference sequence). The CDR3 totals 12 residues. CDR3 sequence: CASSLEVDTQYF. The CDR3 coding sequence is TGTGCCAGCAGTTTGGAGGTAGATACGCAGTATTTT.

This CDR3 is CASTNGPYTEAFF. The CDR3 DNA sequence: TGTGCCAGCACCAATGGACCCTACACTGAAGCTTTCTTT. The gene calls are TRBV9 and TRBJ1-1, with D uncertain. Germline CDR1 SGDLS, CDR2 YYNGEE. Trimming took off 6 bases at V and 3 bases at J, with 12 bases between the two ends. The CDR3 is 13 residues long.

By share, this clone ranks as medium-sized. The CDR3 here is CASSDSRNQPQHF. In nucleotides, the CDR3 is TGTGCCAGTAGTGATTCCAGAAATCAGCCCCAGCATTTT. This sequence joins TRBV19 and TRBJ1-5, with unresolved D. The germline V and J ends were trimmed by 5 bases and 4 bases, with 9 bases remaining between them. Germline V gene sequence: CDR1 LNHDA, CDR2 SQIVND (reference sequence). The CDR3 has 13 residues. Using reference TRBV19 and TRBJ1-5 for the parts outside the CDR3, the full variable domain is DGGITQSPKYLFRKEGQNVTLSCEQNLNHDAMYWYRQDPGQGLRLIYYSQIVNDFQKGDIAEGYSVSREKKESFPLTVTSAQKNPTAFYLCASSDSRNQPQHFGDGTRLSIL.

The chain couples TRBV18 to TRBJ2-1, with D perhaps TRBD1 or TRBD2 (5 bases each). The CDR3 has 16 residues. V was trimmed by 1 base and J by 6 bases, leaving 16 bases between them. Germline CDR1 is KGHSH and CDR2 is LQKENI. The DNA of the CDR3 is TGTGCCAGCTCACCACAGGCGGGTGGGGCCATCAATGAGCAGTTCTTC. Its protein is CASSPQAGGAINEQFF.

V gene TRBV19 combines with J gene TRBJ2-3; D is perhaps TRBD2 (7 bases). V dropped 6 bases and J dropped 4 bases, with 17 bases sitting between them. Germline V lookup: CDR1 LNHDA, CDR2 SQIVND (reference sequence). This CDR3 has 15 residues. The CDR3 DNA sequence: TGTGCCAGTAGACGCGGGGGCGGGGGTGCAGATACGCAGTATTTT. Translation gives CASRRGGGGADTQYF.

The gene calls are TRBV13 and TRBJ2-7, with a possible D match to TRBD2 (6 bases). The CDR3 has 12 amino acids. The germline CDR1 and CDR2 sequences are PRHDT and FYEKMQ (reference sequence). The V end lost 3 bases, the J end lost 5 bases, and 8 bases lay between the germline ends. The CDR3 DNA reads TGTGCCAGCAGCTTGCGGGGCCACGAGCAGTACTTC. Translation: CASSLRGHEQYF.

This chain uses TRBV19 with TRBJ2-5; D not certain. Germline values: CDR1 LNHDA, CDR2 SQIVND (reference sequence). This CDR3 has 12 amino acids. Deletions cut 5 bases from V and 2 bases from J, with 6 bases between. The CDR3, as DNA: TGTGCCAGTAGTGAATGGCAAGAGACCCAGTACTTC. Protein product: CASSEWQETQYF.

V usage is TRBV6-1 and J usage is TRBJ1-5; 9 positions match TRBD1. From germline, CDR1 is MNHNS and CDR2 SASEGT. This CDR3 has 15 amino acids. Trimming cost V 5 bases and J 2 bases; bases outside gene matches: 4. Written as DNA, the CDR3 is TGTGCCAGCAGTACCCGGACAGGGGGCAATCAGCCCCAGCATTTT. This encodes CASSTRTGGNQPQHF.

This clone was counted once. The V call is TRBV5-1, the J call TRBJ2-1; 8 bases align to TRBD1. The CDR3 contains 14 residues. Germline V lookup: CDR1 SGHRS, CDR2 YFSETQ. The V gene end was trimmed by 4 bases and the J gene end by 4 bases; junction bases not matched to a gene: 4. Here the CDR3 reads CASSTGTGYNEQFF. CDR3 bases: TGCGCCAGCAGCACCGGGACAGGATACAATGAGCAGTTCTTC.

This rearrangement joins TRBV5-1 to TRBJ2-3, with 8 bases that match TRBD1. From germline, CDR1 is SGHRS and CDR2 YFSETQ. V lost 4 bases to trimming and J lost 0 bases; unmatched junction nucleotides: 7. CDR3 size: 16 residues. CDR3 protein: CASSGGTGSSTDTQYF. The CDR3 DNA sequence: TGCGCCAGCAGCGGCGGGACAGGTTCTAGCACAGATACGCAGTATTTT.

With regard to this clone: Other DNA sequences in this specimen translate into the identical CDR3. The genes are TRBV6-5 and TRBJ1-1; D uncertain. The CDR3 is 14 amino acids. V was clipped by 2 bases and J by 2 bases, with 9 bases between them. From germline, CDR1 is MNHEY and CDR2 SVGAGI. The CDR3 coding sequence is TGTGCCAGCAGTTACGGGCGGGGTAACACTGAAGCTTTCTTT. Encoded protein: CASSYGRGNTEAFF.

The chain uses TRBV18 and TRBJ2-1, with unresolved D. Trimming removed 6 bases from V and 0 bases from J, with 21 bases in between. The CDR3 has 18 amino acids. The germline V gene encodes CDR1 KGHSH and CDR2 LQKENI. The CDR3 sequence is CASSPTTSTLRSYNEQFF. CDR3 DNA: TGTGCCAGCTCCCCAACCACATCTACTCTCCGCTCCTACAATGAGCAGTTCTTC.

V gene TRBV9 combines with J gene TRBJ2-3; 7 nucleotides align to TRBD1. The V gene's germline CDR1 is SGDLS and CDR2 YYNGEE. The length of the CDR3 is 14 residues. Trimming cost V 4 bases and J 10 bases; bases outside gene matches: 12. This CDR3 reads CASSPRQGRGPQYF. The CDR3 DNA reads TGTGCCAGCAGCCCCCGACAGGGAAGAGGTCCGCAGTATTTT.

This clone was found a few times. The chain uses TRBV6-1 and TRBJ1-1; D gene unclear. The CDR3 has 15 residues. Trimming stripped 7 bases from V and 1 base from J, with 16 bases between. Germline CDR1 reads MNHNS; CDR2 reads SASEGT. The CDR3 nucleotides read TGTGCCAGCAAAGAACAGTACGGTGGGAACACTGAAGCTTTCTTT. Protein product: CASKEQYGGNTEAFF.

This chain uses TRBV6-5 with TRBJ1-1; D is uncertain. This CDR3 region has 13 residues. Germline loops: CDR1 MNHEY, CDR2 SVGAGI. The V end was cut by 10 bases, the J end by 0 bases, with 12 bases between. CDR3 region: CATIIQVNTEAFF. CDR3 bases: TGTGCCACTATTATCCAGGTGAACACTGAAGCTTTCTTT.

In the case of this clone: As the CDR3 is not closed by the conserved phenylalanine or tryptophan, this likely results from a read error. Because the CDR3's place on the DNA is in doubt, the DNA is left out and the CDR3 is given as listed by TCRdb. The CDR3 protein is CASSPTGGNWGY. The V gene is TRBV6-5, the J gene TRBJ2-7; the table assigns TRBD1, which was not confirmed against the DNA. Counting both end residues, the CDR3 totals 12 amino acids. Germline CDR1 is MNHEY and CDR2 is SVGAGI.

This rearrangement joins TRBV5-1 to TRBJ2-7; D unclear. Germline lookup yields CDR1 SGHRS and CDR2 YFSETQ. Trimming removed 0 bases from V and 8 bases from J, with 15 bases in between. The CDR3 runs to 14 residues. The CDR3 sequence is CASSLEAVDRKQYF. The CDR3 nucleotides are TGCGCCAGCAGCTTGGAGGCGGTAGACCGTAAGCAGTACTTC.

This chain uses TRBV4-1 with TRBJ2-5; the D gene could be TRBD1 or TRBD2 (6 bases each). Germline V lookup: CDR1 MGHRA, CDR2 YSYEKL. Trimming shortened V by 0 bases and J by 8 bases, and 16 bases separated the two germline ends. This CDR3 is 15 amino acids long. CDR3 in DNA: TGCGCCAGCAGCCAAGATCGGCGACAGGAGGGCACCCAGTACTTC. It codes for CASSQDRRQEGTQYF.

This clone occurred a few times. The chain carries TRBV5-1 and TRBJ2-1, with 8 bases matching TRBD2. Germline trimming cut 7 bases from V and 6 bases from J; bases unmatched to any gene: 9. Germline V lookup: CDR1 SGHRS, CDR2 YFSETQ. The CDR3 is made up of 14 amino acids. The CDR3: CASGPGLASNEQFF. DNA for the CDR3: TGCGCCAGCGGCCCAGGACTAGCATCCAATGAGCAGTTCTTC. Looking up the rest from reference TRBV5-1 and TRBJ2-1 gives the full variable domain: KAGVTQTPRYLIKTRGQQVTLSCSPISGHRSVSWYQQTPGQGLQFLFEYFSETQRNKGNFPGRFSGRQFSNSRSEMNVSTLELGDSALYLCASGPGLASNEQFFGPGTRLTVL.

Comments on this clone: Additional DNA sequences in this sample encode the identical CDR3. Here the CDR3 reads CASSLQETQYF. The CDR3 DNA sequence: TGCGCCAGCAGCCTACAAGAGACCCAGTACTTC. V is TRBV5-1 and J is TRBJ2-5; D gene ambiguous. Trimming shortened V by 4 bases and J by 2 bases, and 3 bases separated the two germline ends. The germline V gene has CDR1 SGHRS and CDR2 YFSETQ. CDR3 length equals 11 residues.

The chain links TRBV6-6 to TRBJ2-1; 9 bases fit TRBD2. From germline, CDR1 is MNHNY and CDR2 SVGAGI (reference sequence). The CDR3 is made up of 15 amino acids. The junction had 11 bases not matched to a gene; V was cut back by 4 bases and J by 10 bases. CDR3 nucleotide sequence: TGTGCCAGCAGTTTTGCGGGGGGGACGGTTGGGGAGCAGTTCTTC. The encoded protein is CASSFAGGTVGEQFF.

J is TRBJ2-1 and V is TRBV7-2, with TRBD2 identical over 12 bases. J was trimmed by 4 bases and V by 5 bases; bases with no gene match: 3. The CDR3 runs 15 residues. In germline, CDR1 is SGHTA, CDR2 FQGNSA. This CDR3 is CASSLGTSGYNEQFF. The CDR3 DNA reads as TGTGCCAGCAGCCTCGGGACTAGCGGGTACAATGAGCAGTTCTTC.

This clone was recorded a few times. The CDR3, as DNA: TGTGCCAGCAGCTTAGGCCCCTCAGTTAAAGAGACCCAGTACTTC. Amino acids: CASSLGPSVKETQYF. The V call is TRBV11-2, the J call TRBJ2-5; D remains unclear. V lost 1 base and J 3 bases, leaving 12 bases between the germline ends. Germline V CDR1 and CDR2: SGHAT, FQNNGV. The length of the CDR3 is 15 residues. Full variable domain (rest looked up from reference TRBV11-2 and TRBJ2-5): EAGVAQSPRYKIIEKRQSVAFWCNPISGHATLYWYQQILGQGPKLLIQFQNNGVVDDSQLPKDRFSAERLKGVDSTLKIQPAKLEDSAVYLCASSLGPSVKETQYFGPGTRLLVL.